This T cell receptor (beta chain) is from a study of PD-1 blockade in classical Hodgkin lymphoma. Study-level findings and limits: After ASCT, patients who started nivolumab under 1 year later were excluded. The study found that TCR diversity rose significantly by C4D1 in CD4+ but not CD8+ cells.

Remarks on this clone: Its antigen is currently unknown.

Germline V gives CDR1 MDHEN, CDR2 SYDVKM. Trimming took off 7 bases at V and 0 bases at J, with 15 bases between the two ends. The CDR3 contains 15 residues. Generated by immunoSEQ multiplex PCR, the TCRdb table keeps only in-frame clones and is missing some. The sample comprises tens of thousands of clones, around 80% of which are singletons, and about 9.4% rests with the top ten. Time point meaning: cycle 4 day 1 (C4D1), after less than 7 weeks of nivolumab. No patient escaped relapse after autologous stem cell transplantation, and brentuximab vedotin exposure varied. Best responses fell into complete response, partial response or progressive disease.

V and J are TRBV28 and TRBJ1-1, with D tentatively TRBD1 (5 bases). The sample consisted of peripheral blood mononuclear cells (PBMCs), taken before the fourth cycle of nivolumab. This clonotype was sampled from a human donor with classical Hodgkin lymphoma. CDR3 region: CASTPSDSLNTEAFF. The CDR3, as DNA: TGTGCCAGCACCCCGTCAGACAGTCTGAACACTGAAGCTTTCTTT.